This TCR beta chain was sequenced during a study of blood T cell repertoires in COVID-19. For the study at large: T cells, B-cell-depleted T cells, or PBMCs provided the cDNA or gDNA that served as material.

V shed 7 bases and J shed 2 bases, with 9 bases lying between them. The CDR3 loop spans 12 amino acids. Per the germline V gene, CDR1 is MDHEN and CDR2 is SYDVKM. In the authors' workflow: Counts of nucleated cells, estimated from reference gene primer amplification, were obtained. Profiling relied on immunoSEQ multiplex PCR, and the TCRdb table lists in-frame clones only, not all of them. That table is the source of V, J and clone size, and D and trimming were worked out from the DNA. The sample records 250,000 to 350,000 clones, less than 85% being singletons. Recruited during active infection, patients (from Seattle) were subsequently followed longitudinally.

Input material: peripheral blood. The J gene is TRBJ2-7, the V gene TRBV28, with D perhaps TRBD2 (5 bases). This receptor was taken from a human donor with COVID-19, enrolled during active disease. The donor label of this sample is uncertain. The chain's CDR3 is CASNLGAYEQYF. In nucleotides, the CDR3 is TGTGCCAGCAATCTGGGAGCCTACGAGCAGTACTTC.